The 3 T cell receptor beta chains presented below share a single source sample, sequenced in a study of CD8+ T cells in alopecia areata. Following extraction, RNA underwent reverse transcription to cDNA, which served as the sequencing template. The data were produced by immunoSEQ multiplex PCR, yet TCRdb's version contains in-frame clones alone and is incomplete. The table includes 170,000 or so clones, about 60% detected once. Treatment specified: oral pan-JAK inhibitor, 5-10 mg twice daily. Sequenced material: CD8+ T cells sorted from blood, taken at week 24, from a patient treated with tofacitinib. The receptors derive from a human donor with alopecia areata.

This CDR3 reads CASSVGTAYEQYF. The CDR3 DNA is TGTGCCAGCAGCGTAGGGACAGCCTACGAGCAGTACTTC. The chain carries TRBV9 and TRBJ2-7; maybe TRBD1 (6 bases). Germline loops: CDR1 SGDLS, CDR2 YYNGEE. The V gene lost 0 bases and the J gene lost 2 bases, with 6 bases spanning the gap. This CDR3 comprises 13 residues.

The J gene is TRBJ2-2, the V gene TRBV6-5, with 9 bases matching TRBD1. CDR1 is MNHEY and CDR2 is SVGAGI in the germline V gene. J was trimmed by 4 bases and V by 2 bases; bases with no gene match: 5. CDR3 length: 16 amino acids. CDR3 DNA sequence: TGTGCCAGCAGTTACCTACCGGGACAGGGCACCGGGGAGCTGTTTTTT. Amino acids: CASSYLPGQGTGELFF.

This clone has just a few counts. The chain recombines TRBV5-1 with TRBJ2-5, with TRBD1 as a possible D gene (5 bases). Germline assignment: CDR1 SGHRS and CDR2 YFSETQ. The V end lost 4 bases, the J end lost 1 base, and 11 bases lay between the germline ends. The CDR3 contains 14 residues. CDR3 nucleotides: TGCGCCAGCAGCCAAAGACAGCTCCAAGAGACCCAGTACTTC. It encodes CASSQRQLQETQYF.